This is a list of T cell receptor beta chains from one sample in a study of human T cells and chemical hapten exposure. TCRdb analysed the RACE reads with MiXCR anew, one entry per CDR3 protein. The sample lists some 90,000 distinct CDR3 sequences; approximately 10% were seen once. The source was whole blood, collected in connection with sensitization to the hapten diphenylcyclopropenone (DPC). The receptors originated from a woman aged 35 to 49 with alopecia areata. Some clones in this sample may be carry-over from other donors' samples. Both conserved end residues are part of each CDR3.

>TRBV18|TRBJ2-1
CASSLTVNEQFF
>TRBV27|TRBJ2-1
CASSLTLAGGPHGEQFF
>TRBV12-3/TRBV12-4|TRBJ1-5
CASRSGTGGQPQHF
>TRBV7-2|TRBJ1-4
CASSLPGSPSQLFF
>TRBV9|TRBJ2-1
CASSDETGGFDEQFF
>TRBV5-1|TRBJ2-1
CASTAGDNNEQFF
>TRBV28|TRBJ2-1
CASTLSPPSYNEQFF
>TRBV10-3|TRBJ1-1
CAIKRDSTEAFF
>TRBV7-9|TRBJ1-5
CASSLGESYSNQPQHF
>TRBV28|TRBJ2-1
CASRTQGSHEQFF
>TRBV6-5|TRBJ2-3
CASSYEVNTDTQYF
>TRBV7-2|TRBJ2-7
CASSLGAEYYEQYF
>TRBV19|TRBJ1-6
CASSRQGNGANSPLHF
>TRBV7-2|TRBJ1-5
CASSLGPGNQPQHF
>TRBV16|TRBJ2-7
CASSQHRQGLEQYF
>TRBV14|TRBJ1-2
CASSPSSREANYGYTF
>TRBV13|TRBJ2-7
CASSPTSGRYEQYF
>TRBV7-9|TRBJ2-5
CASSSDRGLETQYF
>TRBV7-8|TRBJ1-6
CASSPFFGGVNSPLHF
>TRBV5-1|TRBJ2-1
CASSLLQGRLNEQFF
>TRBV6-2/TRBV6-3|TRBJ2-3
CASSYEGRSTDTQYF
>TRBV5-5|TRBJ2-1
CASSLVAGGSHEQFF
>TRBV30|TRBJ2-7
CAWSPPWSYEQYF
>TRBV6-2/TRBV6-3|TRBJ2-2
CASRQEGAHTGELFF
>TRBV28|TRBJ2-1
CASSFYSYNEQFF
>TRBV5-1|TRBJ1-1
CASSGQGISTEAFF
>TRBV3-1|TRBJ1-1
CASSPPRQREAFF
>TRBV7-3|TRBJ1-6
CASSLNTGGTPLHF
>TRBV27|TRBJ2-3
CASKRGGLSPDTQYF
>TRBV5-1|TRBJ1-6
CASSLARTNSPLHF
>TRBV7-8|TRBJ1-2
CASSLEGRADGYTF
>TRBV7-2|TRBJ2-7
CASSISPTGFEQYF
>TRBV30|TRBJ1-1
CACSTRAEAFF
>TRBV27|TRBJ2-7
CASSLSGQGSYEQYF
>TRBV12-3/TRBV12-4|TRBJ1-5
CASTSNSNQPQHF
>TRBV3-1|TRBJ2-7
CASSQELRGDEQYF
>TRBV4-3|TRBJ2-1
CASSLFLAGGREQFF
>TRBV7-2|TRBJ2-6
CASSLALSGMGSGANVLTF
>TRBV5-1|TRBJ2-3
CASSPTGGSTDTQYF
>TRBV10-3|TRBJ1-1
CAISESTGTTEAFF
>TRBV4-3|TRBJ2-1
CASSQEVGTSTIHNEQFF
>TRBV6-2/TRBV6-3|TRBJ2-6
CASSYSRISGANVLTF
>TRBV20-1|TRBJ2-1
CSAVKGLGEQFF
>TRBV10-3|TRBJ1-5
CAISDGRDSNQPQHF
>TRBV25-1|TRBJ2-1
CASRYRGDEQFF
>TRBV6-1|TRBJ1-5
CASDASRDQPQHF
>TRBV7-9|TRBJ2-1
CASGSWPWGLAGDNEQFF